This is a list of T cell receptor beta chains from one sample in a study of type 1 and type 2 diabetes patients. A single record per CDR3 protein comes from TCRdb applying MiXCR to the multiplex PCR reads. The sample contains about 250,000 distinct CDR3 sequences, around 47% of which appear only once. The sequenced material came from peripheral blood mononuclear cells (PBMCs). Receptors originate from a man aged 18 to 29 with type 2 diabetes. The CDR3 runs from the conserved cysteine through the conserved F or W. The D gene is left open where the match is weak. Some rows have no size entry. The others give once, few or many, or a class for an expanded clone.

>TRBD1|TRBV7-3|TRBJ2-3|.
TGTGCCAGCAGCTTAGGGACAGGGGTTCTCCCAGATACGCAGTATTTT
CASSLGTGVLPDTQYF
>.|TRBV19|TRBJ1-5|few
TGTGCCAGTAGTACCTTACCCGGACGGACCAATCAGCCCCAGCATTTT
CASSTLPGRTNQPQHF
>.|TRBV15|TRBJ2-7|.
TGTGCCACCAGCAGGTCTCAAGCGGGCTCGAGCTCCTACGAGCAGTACTTC
CATSRSQAGSSSYEQYF
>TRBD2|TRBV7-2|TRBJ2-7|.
TGTGCCAGCAGCTTCGAGCGGGATTACTACGAGCAGTACTTC
CASSFERDYYEQYF
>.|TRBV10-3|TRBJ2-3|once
TGTGCCATCAGTGAAGGAGGCTCTAGCACAGATACGCAGTATTTT
CAISEGGSSTDTQYF
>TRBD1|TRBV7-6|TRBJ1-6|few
TGTGCCAGCAGCCCTGGAACCGGGACAGGGGTGTCACCCCTCCACTTT
CASSPGTGTGVSPLHF
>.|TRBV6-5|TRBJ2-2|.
TGTGCCAGCAGTTCTAGCGGGGAGCTGTTTTTT
CASSSSGELFF
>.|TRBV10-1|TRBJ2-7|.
TGCGCCAGCAGTTCCCCCCTTGACAACTACGAGCAGTACTTC
CASSSPLDNYEQYF
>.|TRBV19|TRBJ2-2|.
TGTGCCAGTACCTCAACCGGGGAGCTGTTTTTT
CASTSTGELFF
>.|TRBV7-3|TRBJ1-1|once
TGTGCCAGCAGTCCGGGGGGGGCTCCGGCAGCTTTCTTT
CASSPGGAPAAFF
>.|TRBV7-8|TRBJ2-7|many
TGTGCCAGCACAGGGGGGCCCTACGAGCAGTACTTC
CASTGGPYEQYF
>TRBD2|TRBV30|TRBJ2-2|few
TGTGCCTGGGGGGGCCTAGCGGGAGGGCGCAACACCGGGGAGCTGTTTTTT
CAWGGLAGGRNTGELFF
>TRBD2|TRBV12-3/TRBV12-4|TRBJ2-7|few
TGTGCCAGCAACGAAGGGACTACGTCGGAGCAGTACTTC
CASNEGTTSEQYF
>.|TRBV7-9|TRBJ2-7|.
TGTGCCAGCAGCCCACCGGACAGAACCTACGAGCAGTACTTC
CASSPPDRTYEQYF
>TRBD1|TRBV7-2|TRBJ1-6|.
TGTGCCAGCAGTCCCCGACAGGGTGGTGGTTCACCCCTCCACTTT
CASSPRQGGGSPLHF
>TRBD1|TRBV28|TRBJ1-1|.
TGTGCCACCATTTGGGGGACAGGGGTAAACACTGAAGCTTTCTTT
CATIWGTGVNTEAFF
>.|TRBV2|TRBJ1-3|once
TGTGCCAGCAGTGTCTCGGATCACGCTGGAAACACCATATATTTT
CASSVSDHAGNTIYF
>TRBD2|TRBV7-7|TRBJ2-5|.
TGTGCTAGCAGCTTACGGGAGGCCCAAGAGACCCAGTACTTC
CASSLREAQETQYF
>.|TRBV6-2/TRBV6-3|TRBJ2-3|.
TGTGCCAGCAGCTTGACGGGGACCACCACAGATACGCAGTATTTT
CASSLTGTTTDTQYF
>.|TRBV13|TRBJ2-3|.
TGTGCCAGCAGCGTAGAGGGCAGCGACGGCACAGATACGCAGTATTTT
CASSVEGSDGTDTQYF
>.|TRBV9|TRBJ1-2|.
TGTGCCAGCAGCGTAGGGGGCAGCTACAGAGGTGAGGACTATGGCTACACCTTC
CASSVGGSYRGEDYGYTF
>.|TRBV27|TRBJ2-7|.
TGTGCCAGGCTAAGGAGGGCCGGATTGGCCGAGCAGTACTTC
CARLRRAGLAEQYF
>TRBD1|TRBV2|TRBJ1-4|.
TGTGCCGCGAGAGGAGGGGGGACAGGGGGCCAGATCGAAAAACTGTTTTTT
CAARGGGTGGQIEKLFF
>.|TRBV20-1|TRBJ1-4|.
TGCAGTGCTAGGGATGGATCCGGAGGGGAAAAACTGTTTTTT
CSARDGSGGEKLFF
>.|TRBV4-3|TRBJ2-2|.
TGCGCCAGCAGCCAAGGAGGCCTGCGAGGGGAGCTGTTTTTT
CASSQGGLRGELFF
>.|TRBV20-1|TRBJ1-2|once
TGCAGTGCTAACTCAGGGGTTAACCATGGCTACACCTTC
CSANSGVNHGYTF
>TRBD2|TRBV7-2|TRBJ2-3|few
TGTGCCAGCGGAGCGGGAGGGCCGACAGATACGCAGTATTTT
CASGAGGPTDTQYF
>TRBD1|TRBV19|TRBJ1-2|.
TGTGCCAGTATCCAAGAGGGGACAGGGTTCCGACATGGCTACACCTTC
CASIQEGTGFRHGYTF
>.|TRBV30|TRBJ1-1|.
TGTGCCTGGAACTCCGGGGCAAACACTGAAGCTTTCTTT
CAWNSGANTEAFF
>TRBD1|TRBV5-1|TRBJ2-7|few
TGCGCCAGCAGCACGGACAGGGGGTGGTATGAGCAGTACTTC
CASSTDRGWYEQYF
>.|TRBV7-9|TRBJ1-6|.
TGTGCCAGCATCTCCGACAGGCCCATTACTAATTCACCCCTCCACTTT
CASISDRPITNSPLHF
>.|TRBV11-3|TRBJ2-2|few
TGTGCCAGCAGCTTAGAGAGCACCGGGGAGCTGTTTTTT
CASSLESTGELFF
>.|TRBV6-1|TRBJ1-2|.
TGTGCCAGCAGTGAACGCCCTGTCTCAGATGGAAACTATGGCTACACCTTC
CASSERPVSDGNYGYTF
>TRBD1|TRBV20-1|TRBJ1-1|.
TGCAGTGCTCCGACAGGGCGATCGAACACTGAAGCTTTCTTT
CSAPTGRSNTEAFF
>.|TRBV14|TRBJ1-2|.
TGTGCCAGCAGCCAAGATCTGGGTGGCTATGGCTACACCTTC
CASSQDLGGYGYTF
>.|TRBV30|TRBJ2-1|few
TGTGCCTGGAGTGTTTGGGTAAGGGGATACAATGAGCAGTTCTTC
CAWSVWVRGYNEQFF
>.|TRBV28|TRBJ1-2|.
TGTGCCAGCAGTCTCAAGGGGGGGTATGGCTACACCTTC
CASSLKGGYGYTF
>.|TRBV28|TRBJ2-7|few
TGTGCCAGCAGTTTAGGGCTAGCGCAAGAGCAGTACTTC
CASSLGLAQEQYF
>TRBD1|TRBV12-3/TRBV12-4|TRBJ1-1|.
TGTGCCAGCAGCGGGGTTGGGACAGCGAACACTGAAGCTTTCTTT
CASSGVGTANTEAFF
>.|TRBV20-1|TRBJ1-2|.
TGCAGTGCGCCTGAGGGGAGGACCTATGGCTACACCTTC
CSAPEGRTYGYTF
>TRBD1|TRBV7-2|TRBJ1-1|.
TGTGCCAGCAGCTTCGCCCGGGACAGAGAAAACACTGAAGCTTTCTTT
CASSFARDRENTEAFF
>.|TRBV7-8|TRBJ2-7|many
TGTGCCAGCAGCACCGACAGGCCTCCGAACGAGCAGTACTTC
CASSTDRPPNEQYF
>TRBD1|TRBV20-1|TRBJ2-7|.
TGCAGTGCTGGCACACCGGGACAGGGGTCCTACGAGCAGTACTTC
CSAGTPGQGSYEQYF
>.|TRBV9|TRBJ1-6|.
TGTGCCAGCAGCGTAGATGGCGATTCACCCCTCCACTTT
CASSVDGDSPLHF
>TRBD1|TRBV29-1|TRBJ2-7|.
TGCAGCGTTGTTCAGGGGGCTCGTGAGCAGTACTTC
CSVVQGAREQYF
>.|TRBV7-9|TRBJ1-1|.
TGTGCCCTAAGGAGGGGGACTGAAGCTTTCTTT
CALRRGTEAFF